Shown below are 11 T cell receptor beta chains from a single sample sequenced in a study of T cell clonality in common variable immunodeficiency. Only in-frame clones appear in the TCRdb table, and some are missing; sequencing was by immunoSEQ multiplex PCR. Observed in the sample are under 40,000 clones, none of them singletons. Sequencing was done on a sample of peripheral blood mononuclear cells. Every receptor here comes from a person aged 18 to 75 in good health.

This clone was observed many times. Coverage ceases 3 residues before the CDR3 finishes, and the germline J gene fills in the end. J is TRBJ2-7 and V is TRBV9; 10 nucleotides line up with TRBD1. This CDR3 has 15 amino acids. Per germline, CDR1 SGDLS and CDR2 YYNGEE. Trimming at V came to 1 base and at J to 5 bases, leaving 6 bases not matched to a gene. The DNA read from the CDR3 is TGTGCCAGCAGCGTAACGGGACAGGGGACTGACGAG. Its protein product is CASSVTGQGTDE. The CDR3 in its entirety is CASSVTGQGTDEQYF.

This clone was seen ten or more times. Read data end 3 residues before the CDR3 end; the end is taken from the germline J gene. The chain carries TRBV6-2 or TRBV6-3 and TRBJ1-5; D might be TRBD1 (5 bases). Germline V gene data show CDR1 as MNHEY and CDR2 as SVGEGT. Trimming stripped 6 bases from V and 4 bases from J, with 16 bases between. This CDR3 comprises 15 residues. The CDR3 sequence: CASRVGALINQPQHF. The sequenced part of the CDR3 DNA is TGTGCCAGCAGGGTTGGGGCTCTAATTAATCAGCCC.

The table lists this clone with many counts. The read terminates 3 residues ahead of where the CDR3 ends, so the germline J gene completes it. The chain is built from TRBV5-6 and TRBJ2-5; D may be TRBD1 (5 bases). V lost 0 bases and J 1 base, leaving 10 bases between the germline ends. Germline V CDR1 and CDR2: SGHDT, YYEEEE. The CDR3 loop spans 15 amino acids. The CDR3 bases that were read are TGTGCCAGCAGCTTGGCCCAGGGCCCCCAAGAGACC. The encoded protein is CASSLAQGPQET. The entire CDR3 reads CASSLAQGPQETQYF.

This clone was picked up many times. The read ends 3 residues before the CDR3 terminus; that terminus is restored from the germline J gene. V is TRBV30 and J is TRBJ2-5; the match to TRBD2 covers 14 bases. J lost 5 bases, V lost 6 bases, and 8 bases had no gene match. The CDR3 has 15 residues. Germline values: CDR1 GTSNPN, CDR2 SVGIG (reference sequence). The covered CDR3 bases are TGTGCCTGCCCCGGACTAGCGGGAGGTTGGGAGACC. Translation: CACPGLAGGWET. From start to end, the CDR3 is CACPGLAGGWETQYF.

Ten or more counts support this clone. The DNA ends 3 residues before the CDR3 does, and the rest of the CDR3 is filled in from the germline J gene. The chain uses TRBV11-2 and TRBJ2-1; D remains ambiguous. The CDR3 is made up of 15 amino acids. The germline V and J ends were trimmed by 3 bases and 1 base, with 10 bases remaining between them. The V gene's germline CDR1 is SGHAT and CDR2 FQNNGV. The CDR3 here is CASSLTGNSYNEQFF. The part of the CDR3 DNA that was read is TGTGCCAGCAGCTTGACGGGTAATTCCTACAATGAG.

In this sample, this clone turned up many times. The read finishes 3 residues shy of the CDR3 end, and the germline J gene is used to complete it. The chain links TRBV30 to TRBJ2-7; no firm D call. CDR1 is GTSNPN and CDR2 is SVGIG in the germline V gene (reference sequence). This CDR3 is 11 amino acids long. The V end lost 2 bases, the J end lost 6 bases, and 8 bases lay between the germline ends. This CDR3 reads CAWSLGVEQYF. The part of the CDR3 DNA that was read is TGTGCCTGGAGTCTGGGCGTCGAG.

Many counts were recorded for this clone. The CDR3 is CASSPPGLTYEQYF. The CDR3 bases that were read are TGTGCCAGCTCACCACCCGGACTTACCTACGAG. This sequence joins TRBV18 and TRBJ2-7; D might be TRBD2 (5 bases). The DNA ends 3 residues before the CDR3 does, and the rest of the CDR3 is filled in from the germline J gene. Germline loops: CDR1 KGHSH, CDR2 LQKENI. Trimming cost V 0 bases and J 2 bases, with 8 bases left between them. The CDR3 has 14 residues.

This clone showed up many times. From the germline J gene comes the end of the CDR3, since the read stops 3 residues before it. The V call is TRBV5-1, the J call TRBJ2-2; tentatively, D is TRBD1 (5 bases). V lost 1 base, J lost 0 bases, and 7 bases lay in between. The CDR3 sequence is 15 residues long. Germline assignment: CDR1 SGHRS and CDR2 YFSETQ. CDR3 loop: CASSLQGANTGELFF. The covered CDR3 bases are TGCGCCAGCAGCTTGCAAGGGGCGAACACCGGGGAG.

This clone came up many times. The read terminates 3 residues ahead of where the CDR3 ends, so the germline J gene completes it. The V call is TRBV7-3, the J call TRBJ2-2; D is unclear. The germline gives CDR1 SGHTA, CDR2 FQGTGA. V lost 9 bases to trimming and J lost 0 bases, with 11 bases between them. This CDR3 contains 14 residues. CDR3 in amino acids: CASCPTANTGELFF. The sequenced part of the CDR3 DNA is TGTGCCAGTTGTCCCACAGCGAACACCGGGGAG.

This clone was counted ten times or more. The sequenced fragment ends 3 residues before the CDR3 boundary, so the rest is inferred from the germline J gene. The genes are TRBV9 and TRBJ2-1; 9 nucleotides agree with TRBD1. CDR1 is SGDLS, CDR2 YYNGEE, per germline. CDR3 length equals 13 residues. The trim removed 4 bases at V and 5 bases at J, leaving 1 base unmatched. This CDR3 reads CASSRDRDNEQFF. The covered CDR3 bases are TGTGCCAGCAGCCGGGACAGGGACAATGAG.

Many counts were recorded for this clone. The read finishes 3 residues shy of the CDR3 end, and the germline J gene is used to complete it. The V and J genes are TRBV23-1 and TRBJ2-6, with TRBD2 as a possible D gene (5 bases). TRBV23-1 is designated an ORF whose function remains uncertain. The CDR3 extends over 16 amino acids. Trimming cost V 7 bases and J 0 bases, with 13 bases left between them. The DNA read from the CDR3 is TGCGCCAGCATTCCGGGGAGCGTCTCTGGGGCCAACGTC. This gives the protein CASIPGSVSGANV. The full CDR3 reads CASIPGSVSGANVLTF.